A selection of T cell receptor beta chains follows, all from one sample in a study of Ad26.COV2.S vaccination and SARS-CoV-2 variants. Generated by immunoSEQ multiplex PCR, the TCRdb table keeps only in-frame clones and is missing some. The data show fewer than 400,000 clones, just over 85% seen once. The specimen comprised peripheral blood, sampled in a trial of Ad26.COV2.S vaccine versus placebo. The origin of the receptors is a person between 18 and 65 years old who received the Ad26.COV2.S COVID-19 vaccine or a placebo. CDR3s include the opening cysteine and the closing phenylalanine or tryptophan. A D gene is named only where the DNA matches it firmly. Clone size is stated in some rows and not others, as once, few, many or a class when expanded.

len: 14; d_gene: .; v_gene: TRBV6-5; j_gene: TRBJ1-2; abundance: once; CDR3nt: TGTGCCAGCAGTTACTCCCGGGACATCTATGGCTACACCTTC; CDR3aa: CASSYSRDIYGYTF
len: 15; d_gene: .; v_gene: TRBV11-2; j_gene: TRBJ1-2; abundance: .; CDR3nt: TGTGCCAGCAGACGAAGCGGGGCCTCTAACTATGGCTACACCTTC; CDR3aa: CASRRSGASNYGYTF
len: 13; d_gene: .; v_gene: TRBV28; j_gene: TRBJ2-7; abundance: .; CDR3nt: TGTGCCACCAAGTGGGCCGCGAGGGGGGAGCAGTACTTC; CDR3aa: CATKWAARGEQYF
len: 13; d_gene: TRBD1; v_gene: TRBV19; j_gene: TRBJ1-1; abundance: .; CDR3nt: TGTGCCAGTAGTCGGGACAGGAACACTGAAGCTTTCTTT; CDR3aa: CASSRDRNTEAFF
len: 15; d_gene: .; v_gene: TRBV7-2; j_gene: TRBJ1-2; abundance: .; CDR3nt: TGTGCCAGCAGCTTACAGAGACAGTCAACCTATGGCTACACCTTC; CDR3aa: CASSLQRQSTYGYTF
len: 14; d_gene: .; v_gene: TRBV19; j_gene: TRBJ2-1; abundance: .; CDR3nt: TGTGCCAGTAGTTGGGAGCGGGTGCGCAATGAGCAGTTCTTC; CDR3aa: CASSWERVRNEQFF
len: 15; d_gene: .; v_gene: TRBV6-5; j_gene: TRBJ1-5; abundance: .; CDR3nt: TGTGCCAGCAGTTACGGTCTGGGTAGCAATCAGCCCCAGCATTTT; CDR3aa: CASSYGLGSNQPQHF
len: 14; d_gene: .; v_gene: TRBV7-2; j_gene: TRBJ1-6; abundance: .; CDR3nt: TGTGCCAGCAGCATAGAGGGAATTAATTCACCCCTCCACTTT; CDR3aa: CASSIEGINSPLHF
len: 13; d_gene: .; v_gene: TRBV5-1; j_gene: TRBJ2-1; abundance: .; CDR3nt: TGCGCCAGCATGCTTGACAGGTACAATGAGCAGTTCTTC; CDR3aa: CASMLDRYNEQFF
len: 15; d_gene: TRBD1; v_gene: TRBV24-1; j_gene: TRBJ2-3; abundance: .; CDR3nt: TGTGCCACCAGTGGGTCGACAGGGGACCCAGATACGCAGTATTTT; CDR3aa: CATSGSTGDPDTQYF
len: 15; d_gene: TRBD1; v_gene: TRBV2; j_gene: TRBJ2-5; abundance: .; CDR3nt: TGTGCCAGCACTTATACCGGGACAGGGGTTGAGACCCAGTACTTC; CDR3aa: CASTYTGTGVETQYF
len: 13; d_gene: .; v_gene: TRBV5-1; j_gene: TRBJ1-2; abundance: .; CDR3nt: TGCGCCAGCAGCTGGGACGGAGACTATGGCTACACCTTC; CDR3aa: CASSWDGDYGYTF
len: 16; d_gene: TRBD1; v_gene: TRBV9; j_gene: TRBJ1-2; abundance: .; CDR3nt: TGTGCCAGCAGCGTAGCTGCCAGGGGGGCTGCCTATGGCTACACCTTC; CDR3aa: CASSVAARGAAYGYTF
len: 16; d_gene: TRBD1; v_gene: TRBV16; j_gene: TRBJ2-1; abundance: .; CDR3nt: TGTGCCAGCAGCCCCGCAGGGGGCGAGTCCTACAATGAGCAGTTCTTC; CDR3aa: CASSPAGGESYNEQFF
len: 13; d_gene: .; v_gene: TRBV5-8; j_gene: TRBJ2-5; abundance: few; CDR3nt: TGTGCCAGCCAGAGGCGGGGACAAGAGACCCAGTACTTC; CDR3aa: CASQRRGQETQYF
len: 13; d_gene: TRBD1; v_gene: TRBV19; j_gene: TRBJ2-2; abundance: .; CDR3nt: TGTGCCAGCGGACAGGGTGAAATCGGGGAGCTGTTTTTT; CDR3aa: CASGQGEIGELFF
len: 13; d_gene: .; v_gene: TRBV19; j_gene: TRBJ1-2; abundance: few; CDR3nt: TGTGCCAGTAGTAAGGGCACAAAGTATGGCTACACCTTC; CDR3aa: CASSKGTKYGYTF
len: 16; d_gene: TRBD1; v_gene: TRBV5-6; j_gene: TRBJ2-1; abundance: .; CDR3nt: TGTGCCAGCAGCTTTATTAGGGGGCTTTCAGACAATGAGCAGTTCTTC; CDR3aa: CASSFIRGLSDNEQFF
len: 14; d_gene: .; v_gene: TRBV6-2/TRBV6-3; j_gene: TRBJ2-1; abundance: .; CDR3nt: TGTGCCAGCAGTTACGGGTTCTCCTACAATGAGCAGTTCTTC; CDR3aa: CASSYGFSYNEQFF
len: 13; d_gene: .; v_gene: TRBV2; j_gene: TRBJ1-1; abundance: few; CDR3nt: TGTGCCAGCAAGAGAACAGTGAACACTGAAGCTTTCTTT; CDR3aa: CASKRTVNTEAFF
len: 13; d_gene: .; v_gene: TRBV10-1; j_gene: TRBJ2-3; abundance: few; CDR3nt: TGCGCCAGCAGCTTGGACCCTACAGATACGCAGTATTTT; CDR3aa: CASSLDPTDTQYF
len: 15; d_gene: TRBD2; v_gene: TRBV28; j_gene: TRBJ2-1; abundance: .; CDR3nt: TGTGCCAGCAGTTTAGCGGGGGGATCCTACAATGAGCAGTTCTTC; CDR3aa: CASSLAGGSYNEQFF
len: 16; d_gene: .; v_gene: TRBV5-1; j_gene: TRBJ1-5; abundance: .; CDR3nt: TGCGCCAGCAGCTTGGGCCCCCAAGATAGCAATCAGCCCCAGCATTTT; CDR3aa: CASSLGPQDSNQPQHF
len: 14; d_gene: .; v_gene: TRBV19; j_gene: TRBJ1-5; abundance: .; CDR3nt: TGTGCCAGTAGTATTTCGAAGGAGACTCAGCCCCAGCATTTT; CDR3aa: CASSISKETQPQHF
len: 20; d_gene: TRBD2; v_gene: TRBV11-2; j_gene: TRBJ2-7; abundance: .; CDR3nt: TGTGCCAGCAGCTTAGATTATAGGGTCATCGGGACTAGCGGAATTTACGAGCAGTACTTC; CDR3aa: CASSLDYRVIGTSGIYEQYF
len: 13; d_gene: .; v_gene: TRBV7-9; j_gene: TRBJ2-7; abundance: few; CDR3nt: TGTGCCTTGAGCCAGGATTCCACCTACGAGCAGTACTTC; CDR3aa: CALSQDSTYEQYF
len: 15; d_gene: .; v_gene: TRBV3-1/TRBV3-2; j_gene: TRBJ2-1; abundance: .; CDR3nt: TGTGCCAGCAGCCAAGATCGGATAGGGACACCCCTGCCGTTCTTC; CDR3aa: CASSQDRIGTPLPFF
len: 14; d_gene: .; v_gene: TRBV3-1/TRBV3-2; j_gene: TRBJ1-1; abundance: .; CDR3nt: TGTGCCAGCAGTTCCGGACCCTGGGACACTGAAGCTTTCTTT; CDR3aa: CASSSGPWDTEAFF
len: 13; d_gene: .; v_gene: TRBV7-8; j_gene: TRBJ1-2; abundance: .; CDR3nt: TGTGCCAGCAGCTTGGACCTTATTAAAGGCTACACCTTC; CDR3aa: CASSLDLIKGYTF
len: 12; d_gene: .; v_gene: TRBV11-3; j_gene: TRBJ2-2; abundance: .; CDR3nt: TGTGCCAGCAGCTTAGAAGGCGGGGAGCTGTTTTTT; CDR3aa: CASSLEGGELFF
len: 17; d_gene: .; v_gene: TRBV6-1; j_gene: TRBJ1-5; abundance: once; CDR3nt: TGTGCCAGCAGTGAAGCGATAGGGAGGCGTAGCAATCAGCCCCAGCATTTT; CDR3aa: CASSEAIGRRSNQPQHF
len: 13; d_gene: .; v_gene: TRBV18; j_gene: TRBJ1-4; abundance: .; CDR3nt: TGTGCCAGCTCAACCAGAGAGCAGGAAAAACTGTTTTTT; CDR3aa: CASSTREQEKLFF
len: 13; d_gene: .; v_gene: TRBV10-3; j_gene: TRBJ1-1; abundance: .; CDR3nt: TGTGCCATCACGACGCAGATGAACACTGAAGCTTTCTTT; CDR3aa: CAITTQMNTEAFF
len: 13; d_gene: TRBD1; v_gene: TRBV20-1; j_gene: TRBJ1-2; abundance: once; CDR3nt: TGCAGTGCTAGTCCCCCACAGGGGGCCCGCTACACCTTC; CDR3aa: CSASPPQGARYTF
len: 14; d_gene: TRBD1; v_gene: TRBV27; j_gene: TRBJ1-2; abundance: .; CDR3nt: TGTGCCAGCAGTGAGGGACAGGGGCTAGGTGGCTACACCTTC; CDR3aa: CASSEGQGLGGYTF
len: 15; d_gene: .; v_gene: TRBV5-6; j_gene: TRBJ1-1; abundance: few; CDR3nt: TGTGCCAGCAGCTTGGGATTGGACAACCGTCAAGAAGCTTTCTTT; CDR3aa: CASSLGLDNRQEAFF
len: 15; d_gene: TRBD1; v_gene: TRBV19; j_gene: TRBJ1-5; abundance: few; CDR3nt: TGTGCCAGTAGTCCCACAGGGGGCGCGGGTCAGCCCCAGCATTTT; CDR3aa: CASSPTGGAGQPQHF
len: 15; d_gene: .; v_gene: TRBV15; j_gene: TRBJ2-6; abundance: .; CDR3nt: TGTGCCACCGGAAAATTCGCCTCTGGGGCCAACGTCCTGACTTTC; CDR3aa: CATGKFASGANVLTF
len: 14; d_gene: TRBD1; v_gene: TRBV10-3; j_gene: TRBJ1-2; abundance: .; CDR3nt: TGTGCCATCAACAAAGGGACAGGGGACTATGGCTACACCTTC; CDR3aa: CAINKGTGDYGYTF
len: 14; d_gene: TRBD1; v_gene: TRBV7-9; j_gene: TRBJ2-5; abundance: few; CDR3nt: TGTGCCAGCAGCCATGGACAGGGCCAAGAGACCCAGTACTTC; CDR3aa: CASSHGQGQETQYF
len: 14; d_gene: .; v_gene: TRBV12-5; j_gene: TRBJ1-1; abundance: .; CDR3nt: TGTGCTAGTGGTTATACAGGTTTTAACACTGAAGCTTTCTTT; CDR3aa: CASGYTGFNTEAFF
len: 16; d_gene: .; v_gene: TRBV5-1; j_gene: TRBJ2-7; abundance: .; CDR3nt: TGCGCCAGCAGCTTGACCACGGGACTGCCCTCCTACGAGCAGTACTTC; CDR3aa: CASSLTTGLPSYEQYF
len: 16; d_gene: .; v_gene: TRBV30; j_gene: TRBJ2-7; abundance: .; CDR3nt: TGTGCCTGGAGTGTACAGGTGCGGACGGGACGGGACGAGCAGTACTTC; CDR3aa: CAWSVQVRTGRDEQYF
len: 15; d_gene: TRBD1; v_gene: TRBV7-9; j_gene: TRBJ1-1; abundance: .; CDR3nt: TGTGCCAGCAGCCCCCCCGGGGACAGAAACACTGAAGCTTTCTTT; CDR3aa: CASSPPGDRNTEAFF
len: 11; d_gene: .; v_gene: TRBV6-1; j_gene: TRBJ1-2; abundance: .; CDR3nt: TGTGCCAGCAGTGAAGCGGGGGGATTCACCTTC; CDR3aa: CASSEAGGFTF
len: 13; d_gene: .; v_gene: TRBV9; j_gene: TRBJ2-7; abundance: once; CDR3nt: TGTGCCAGCAGCGCCCAGGGTAATCACGAGCAGTACTTC; CDR3aa: CASSAQGNHEQYF
len: 18; d_gene: TRBD2; v_gene: TRBV5-1; j_gene: TRBJ2-5; abundance: once; CDR3nt: TGCGCCAGCAGCTTGGCCGACCCAGGACTAGCGTCCCAAGAGACCCAGTACTTC; CDR3aa: CASSLADPGLASQETQYF
len: 15; d_gene: .; v_gene: TRBV5-5; j_gene: TRBJ1-5; abundance: .; CDR3nt: TGTGCCAGCAGCTTGGGGGGAAGTAGCAATCAGCCCCAGCATTTT; CDR3aa: CASSLGGSSNQPQHF
len: 14; d_gene: .; v_gene: TRBV2; j_gene: TRBJ2-3; abundance: .; CDR3nt: TGTGCCAGCAGTGAGGTAGCCCCCACAGATACGCAGTATTTT; CDR3aa: CASSEVAPTDTQYF
len: 15; d_gene: .; v_gene: TRBV5-4; j_gene: TRBJ2-2; abundance: .; CDR3nt: TGTGCCAGCAGCTCTTTCGGGATCAACACCGGGGAGCTGTTTTTT; CDR3aa: CASSSFGINTGELFF
len: 12; d_gene: TRBD1; v_gene: TRBV18; j_gene: TRBJ1-1; abundance: .; CDR3nt: TGTGCCAGCTCGCCGGGACAGCTTGAAGCTTTCTTT; CDR3aa: CASSPGQLEAFF
len: 15; d_gene: TRBD1; v_gene: TRBV6-5; j_gene: TRBJ1-6; abundance: .; CDR3nt: TGTGCCAGCAGTTACTCACAGGGGCATAATTCACCCCTCCACTTT; CDR3aa: CASSYSQGHNSPLHF
len: 14; d_gene: TRBD1; v_gene: TRBV10-1; j_gene: TRBJ1-1; abundance: .; CDR3nt: TGCGCCAGCAGCTTGGACAGGGGGCTGACTGAAGCTTTCTTT; CDR3aa: CASSLDRGLTEAFF
len: 14; d_gene: .; v_gene: TRBV10-3; j_gene: TRBJ1-2; abundance: .; CDR3nt: TGTGCCATCAGCGAACAGGGATTAAACTATGGCTACACCTTC; CDR3aa: CAISEQGLNYGYTF
len: 16; d_gene: TRBD1; v_gene: TRBV25-1; j_gene: TRBJ1-5; abundance: .; CDR3nt: TGTGCCAGCAGTGAAACAGGGGGTGTGGGCAATCAGCCCCAGCATTTT; CDR3aa: CASSETGGVGNQPQHF
len: 15; d_gene: TRBD1; v_gene: TRBV7-2; j_gene: TRBJ2-1; abundance: .; CDR3nt: TGTGCCAGCAGCTTTGCCGGGACAGCTTACAATGAGCAGTTCTTC; CDR3aa: CASSFAGTAYNEQFF
len: 15; d_gene: .; v_gene: TRBV18; j_gene: TRBJ1-1; abundance: .; CDR3nt: TGTGCCAGCTCACCTTTCACGGAATTGAACACTGAAGCTTTCTTT; CDR3aa: CASSPFTELNTEAFF
len: 15; d_gene: .; v_gene: TRBV5-4; j_gene: TRBJ2-5; abundance: .; CDR3nt: TGTGCCAGCAGCTTGGGGCGGGGGCGGCAAGAGACCCAGTACTTC; CDR3aa: CASSLGRGRQETQYF